The sequence of this TCR beta chain was determined in a study of T cell changes during pregnancy in multiple sclerosis. The table lists this clone with a count of one. TCRdb's copy holds only in-frame clones and misses some; the assay was immunoSEQ multiplex PCR. This repertoire shows 57,000 or so clones, roughly 86% found once; its top ten account for 1.5% to 2%. From germline, CDR1 is GTSNPN and CDR2 SVGIG (reference sequence). Deletions cut 3 bases from V and 2 bases from J, with 5 bases between. CDR3 length equals 11 residues. The TCR originated in a female donor with multiple sclerosis, enrolled in a pregnancy study. Here the sequenced sample was peripheral blood, taken in the first trimester of pregnancy. The chain carries TRBV30 and TRBJ2-7; TRBD1 might be the D (5 bases). The CDR3 region is CAWRQAYEQYF. CDR3 nucleotide sequence: TGTGCCTGGAGACAGGCCTACGAGCAGTACTTC.